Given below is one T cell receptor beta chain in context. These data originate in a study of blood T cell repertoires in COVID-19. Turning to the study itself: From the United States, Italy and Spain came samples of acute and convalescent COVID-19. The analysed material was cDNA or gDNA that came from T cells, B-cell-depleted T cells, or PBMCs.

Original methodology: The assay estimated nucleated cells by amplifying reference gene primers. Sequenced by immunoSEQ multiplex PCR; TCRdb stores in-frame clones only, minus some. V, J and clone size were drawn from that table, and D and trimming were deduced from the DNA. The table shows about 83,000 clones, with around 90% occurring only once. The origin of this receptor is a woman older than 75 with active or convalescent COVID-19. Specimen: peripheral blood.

CDR3 residues: CASSLEIAGKKSTQYF. CDR3 DNA sequence: TGTGCCAGCAGCTTAGAGATAGCGGGAAAAAAGAGTACGCAGTATTTT. This sequence joins TRBV11-2 and TRBJ2-3; 8 bases align to TRBD2. Germline V CDR1 and CDR2: SGHAT, FQNNGV. The CDR3 consists of 16 residues. V was pared by 0 bases and J by 8 bases, with 10 bases of the junction left unmatched.